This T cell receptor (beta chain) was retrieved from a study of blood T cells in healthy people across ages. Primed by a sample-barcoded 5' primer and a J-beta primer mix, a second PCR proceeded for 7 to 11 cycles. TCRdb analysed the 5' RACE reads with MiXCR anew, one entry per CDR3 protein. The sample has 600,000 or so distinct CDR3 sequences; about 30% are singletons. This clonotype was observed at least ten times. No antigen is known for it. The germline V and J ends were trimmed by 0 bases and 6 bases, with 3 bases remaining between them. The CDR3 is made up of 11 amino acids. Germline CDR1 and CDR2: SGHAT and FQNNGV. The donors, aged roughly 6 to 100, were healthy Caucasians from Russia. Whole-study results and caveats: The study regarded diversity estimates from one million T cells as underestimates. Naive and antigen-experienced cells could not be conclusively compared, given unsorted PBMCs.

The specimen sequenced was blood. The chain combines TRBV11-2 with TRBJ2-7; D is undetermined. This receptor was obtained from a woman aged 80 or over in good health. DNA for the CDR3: TGTGCCAGCAGCTTAGATAGCGAGCAGTACTTC. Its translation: CASSLDSEQYF.